This is a list of T cell receptor beta chains from one sample in a study of T-cell reconstitution after alpha-beta-depleted transplantation in children. TCRdb processed the PCR reads anew with MiXCR; each CDR3 protein has one entry. The repertoire consists of approximately 520,000 distinct CDR3 sequences, with 32% occurring once and the leading ten covering around 2.5%. Specimen: PBMCs from the stem cell graft donor, collected from the stem cell graft. Every receptor here comes from a human donor who donated a stem cell graft to a child with aplastic anemia. Each CDR3 is given with its conserved first and last residue. D genes are given only for firm matches. Rows give clone size only sometimes, using once, few, many, or a class for an expanded clone.

TRBJ1-5 TRBV7-9 few - TGTGCCAGCAGCTTGGGGGAGTTGGGGCGTCAGCCCCAGCATTTT CASSLGELGRQPQHF
TRBJ2-5 TRBV12-3/TRBV12-4 - - TGTGCCAGCAGGATCCAGACAGGAACGGAGACCCAGTACTTC CASRIQTGTETQYF
TRBJ1-1 TRBV2 - TRBD1 TGTGCCAGCAAGTCAGGGGGGACTGAAGCTTTCTTT CASKSGGTEAFF
TRBJ2-5 TRBV11-2 - TRBD2 TGTGCCAGTCAAGGACTAGCGGGAGAGACCCAGTACTTC CASQGLAGETQYF
TRBJ2-5 TRBV9 few TRBD1 TGTGCCAGCAGCCCAGGGACAGGGGAAGGGACCCAGTACTTC CASSPGTGEGTQYF
TRBJ2-1 TRBV4-3 - - TGCGCCAGCAGCCAAGATCGTCTTGGAGGGGCCTATATCAATGAGCAGTTCTTC CASSQDRLGGAYINEQFF
TRBJ2-2 TRBV6-5 once - TGTGCCAGCAGTTACTATCTCACGAACACCGGGGAGCTGTTTTTT CASSYYLTNTGELFF
TRBJ2-3 TRBV7-6 few - TGTGCCAGCAGCGCCGACGTTGTAGATACGCAGTATTTT CASSADVVDTQYF
TRBJ1-1 TRBV6-1 - - TGTGCCAGCAGTGACTTTACGCGCAGGAACACTGAAGCTTTCTTT CASSDFTRRNTEAFF
TRBJ2-1 TRBV10-3 - TRBD2 TGTGCCATCAGTGGGACTAGCGGAGATTACAATGAGCAGTTCTTC CAISGTSGDYNEQFF
TRBJ1-2 TRBV20-1 - TRBD1 TGCAGTGCTAGGGGGGACAGGGATTACTATGGCTACACCTTC CSARGDRDYYGYTF
TRBJ2-3 TRBV11-2 - - TGTGCCAGCACCTTGAGTTGGAAGACAGATACGCAGTATTTT CASTLSWKTDTQYF
TRBJ1-2 TRBV6-2/TRBV6-3 - - TGTGCCAGCAGACCGGACGGAAACTATGGCTACACCTTC CASRPDGNYGYTF
TRBJ1-1 TRBV20-1 few - TGCAGTGCTAGAAGACCGGGGTCGAACACTGAAGCTTTCTTT CSARRPGSNTEAFF
TRBJ2-1 TRBV20-1 few - TGCAGTGCCCCCGCGGCGAGACCGGGGCACAATGAGCAGTTCTTC CSAPAARPGHNEQFF
TRBJ2-3 TRBV6-2/TRBV6-3 few TRBD2 TGTGCCAGCAGCTCTAGCGGGAGTGTCGCAGATACGCAGTATTTT CASSSSGSVADTQYF
TRBJ2-3 TRBV6-2/TRBV6-3 - - TGTGCCAGCAGCCCCCGACGGGGTAGCGCAGATACGCAGTATTTT CASSPRRGSADTQYF
TRBJ2-1 TRBV6-2/TRBV6-3 few - TGTGCCAGCCTGGGGGACACTTACAATGAGCAGTTCTTC CASLGDTYNEQFF
TRBJ2-5 TRBV4-3 - - TGCGCCAGCAGCCAATCCCCCCCAGGACAAGGGGAGACCCAGTACTTC CASSQSPPGQGETQYF
TRBJ2-6 TRBV29-1 few - TGCAGCGCGGGAAGCTCTGGGCGGGCCAACGTCCTGACTTTC CSAGSSGRANVLTF
TRBJ2-5 TRBV7-9 - TRBD2 TGTGCCAGCAGCTTCCTACTAGCGGGAGACCAAGAGACCCAGTACTTC CASSFLLAGDQETQYF
TRBJ2-7 TRBV7-2 - TRBD1 TGTGCCAGCAGCTTAGTGACAGGGCCTCAATACGAGCAGTACTTC CASSLVTGPQYEQYF
TRBJ2-4 TRBV13 - - TGTGCCAGCAGCTTATTCGGCTCCAAGATGAAAAACATTCAGTACTTC CASSLFGSKMKNIQYF
TRBJ1-2 TRBV14 few - TGTGCCAGCAGCCCTTTATTCGTGCTCCGACAGAACTATGGCTACACCTTC CASSPLFVLRQNYGYTF
TRBJ2-1 TRBV6-1 few TRBD2 TGTGCCAGCAGTTCGAAGCGGGAGGGGCGCAATGAGCAGTTCTTC CASSSKREGRNEQFF
TRBJ2-7 TRBV27 - - TGTGCCAGCAGTTTTCGGGACGGTGTCTCCTACGAGCAGTACTTC CASSFRDGVSYEQYF
TRBJ2-5 TRBV29-1 few - TGCAGCGTTAAAGGGGTGGAGACCCAGTACTTC CSVKGVETQYF
TRBJ1-5 TRBV19 - - TGTGCCTCGCGGGAGCAGGCAAGCAATCAGCCCCAGCATTTT CASREQASNQPQHF
TRBJ2-1 TRBV18 few TRBD2 TGTGCCAGCTCACCAACCCTCGGAACTAGCGGAGACAATGAGCAGTTCTTC CASSPTLGTSGDNEQFF
TRBJ2-3 TRBV29-1 many - TGCAGCGTGGCAATGGGGAGCACAGATACGCAGTATTTT CSVAMGSTDTQYF
TRBJ1-3 TRBV7-2 few - TGTGCCAGCAGCCTCACCCCGGCGGAAAACACCATATATTTT CASSLTPAENTIYF
TRBJ1-1 TRBV7-2 - - TGTGCCAGCAGCTTAGCGCTCAGAAACACTGAAGCTTTCTTT CASSLALRNTEAFF
TRBJ1-2 TRBV19 - TRBD1 TGTGCCAGTAGGCTGGACAGGATCGGGGGCTACACCTTC CASRLDRIGGYTF
TRBJ2-1 TRBV25-1 few - TGTGCCAGCACCTCAAAAGTCGCCGGTACGGCCGCCTACAATGAGCAGTTCTTC CASTSKVAGTAAYNEQFF
TRBJ2-2 TRBV27 - - TGTGCCAGCAGTTTAACGGGGGCCATCGGGGAGCTGTTTTTT CASSLTGAIGELFF
TRBJ2-4 TRBV19 - - TGTGCCAGTAGTAGGGCCCAGGGGGGTGGTAAAAACATTCAGTACTTC CASSRAQGGGKNIQYF
TRBJ2-1 TRBV6-2/TRBV6-3 few - TGTGCCACTGAAAGGGCCGGTGAGCAGTTCTTC CATERAGEQFF
TRBJ1-5 TRBV11-2 - - TGTGCCAGCAGCTTAGGGGGCCATAGGCAGCCCCAGCATTTT CASSLGGHRQPQHF
TRBJ2-1 TRBV20-1 few TRBD2 TGCAGTGCTAGAGAGGCTAGCGGGAGGGCCGGTAATGAGCAGTTCTTC CSAREASGRAGNEQFF
TRBJ2-5 TRBV11-2 - - TGTGCCAGCAGCTTAATCCTCCGGGGTCGAGTACGGCAAGAGACCCAGTACTTC CASSLILRGRVRQETQYF
TRBJ1-1 TRBV5-6 - - TGTGCCAGCAGGCCACCCGGGCCTTGGGGCATGAACACTGAAGCTTTCTTT CASRPPGPWGMNTEAFF
TRBJ1-5 TRBV10-3 - - TGTGCCATCAGTGAGTCATGGAGACAGACCCGACCCCAGCCCCAGCATTTT CAISESWRQTRPQPQHF
TRBJ2-1 TRBV30 - - TGTGCCTGGAGAGGAGTCTACAATGAGCAGTTCTTC CAWRGVYNEQFF
TRBJ1-1 TRBV4-3 few - TGCGCCAGCAGCCAAGAAGTGGCAGACTCGAGAGCTTTCTTT CASSQEVADSRAFF
TRBJ1-1 TRBV10-3 - - TGTGCCATCACCCAGTACGGGGACACTGAAGCTTTCTTT CAITQYGDTEAFF
TRBJ2-5 TRBV7-2 few - TGTGCCAGCAGCTTAGCAGAGGAGGTGGGAAAGACCCAGTACTTC CASSLAEEVGKTQYF
TRBJ2-3 TRBV19 - - TGTGCCAGTAGTCCGCCGGGACGGGGCACAGATACGCAGTATTTT CASSPPGRGTDTQYF
TRBJ1-4 TRBV5-5 few - TGTGCCAGCAGCTTGTGGAGGGCAGGGGAAAAACTGTTTTTT CASSLWRAGEKLFF
TRBJ1-2 TRBV20-1 - - TGCAGTGCTCGTAGGAGCTATGGCTACACCTTC CSARRSYGYTF
TRBJ2-1 TRBV6-1 - - TGTGCCAGCACCCAATCCCGGGGGAGCTCCTACAATGAGCAGTTCTTC CASTQSRGSSYNEQFF
TRBJ2-1 TRBV12-3/TRBV12-4 many - TGTGCCAGCAGTTTAAAGAATGAGCAGTTCTTC CASSLKNEQFF
TRBJ2-5 TRBV29-1 - - TGCAGCGTTGAAGGACACTCCGGGGCGGAGACCCAGTACTTC CSVEGHSGAETQYF